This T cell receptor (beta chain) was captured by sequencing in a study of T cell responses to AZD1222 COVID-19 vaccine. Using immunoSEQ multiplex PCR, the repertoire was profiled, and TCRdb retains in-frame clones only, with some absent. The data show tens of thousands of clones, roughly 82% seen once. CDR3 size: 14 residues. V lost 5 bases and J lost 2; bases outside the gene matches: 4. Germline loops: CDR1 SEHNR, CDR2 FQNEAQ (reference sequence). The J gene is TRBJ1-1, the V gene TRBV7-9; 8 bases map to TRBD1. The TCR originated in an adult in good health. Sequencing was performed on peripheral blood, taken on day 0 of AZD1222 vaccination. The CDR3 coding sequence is TGTGCCAGCAGCCTGGACAGGGCCAACACTGAAGCTTTCTTT. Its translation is CASSLDRANTEAFF.